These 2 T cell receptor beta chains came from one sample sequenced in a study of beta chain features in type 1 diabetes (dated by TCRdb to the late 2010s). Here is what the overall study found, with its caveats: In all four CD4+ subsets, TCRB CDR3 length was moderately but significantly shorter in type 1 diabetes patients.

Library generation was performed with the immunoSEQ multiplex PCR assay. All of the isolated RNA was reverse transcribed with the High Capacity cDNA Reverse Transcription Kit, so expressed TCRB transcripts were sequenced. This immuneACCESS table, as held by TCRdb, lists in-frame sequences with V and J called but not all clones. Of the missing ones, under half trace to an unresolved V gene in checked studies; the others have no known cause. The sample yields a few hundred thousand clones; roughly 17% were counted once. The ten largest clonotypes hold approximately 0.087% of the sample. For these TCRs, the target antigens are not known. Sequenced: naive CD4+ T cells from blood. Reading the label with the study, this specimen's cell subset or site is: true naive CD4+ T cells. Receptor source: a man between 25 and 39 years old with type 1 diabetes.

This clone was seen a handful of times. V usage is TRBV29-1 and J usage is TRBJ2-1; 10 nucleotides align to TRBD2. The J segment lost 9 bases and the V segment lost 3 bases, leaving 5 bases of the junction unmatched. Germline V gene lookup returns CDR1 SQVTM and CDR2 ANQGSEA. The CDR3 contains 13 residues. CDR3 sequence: CSVDSSGSGEQFF. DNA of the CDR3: TGCAGCGTTGATTCTAGCGGGAGTGGTGAGCAGTTCTTC.

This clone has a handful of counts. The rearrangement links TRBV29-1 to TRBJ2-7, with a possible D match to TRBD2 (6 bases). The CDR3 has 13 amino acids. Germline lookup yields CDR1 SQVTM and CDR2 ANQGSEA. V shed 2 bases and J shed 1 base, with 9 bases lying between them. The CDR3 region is CSVESSASYEQYF. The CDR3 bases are TGCAGCGTTGAATCTAGCGCTTCCTACGAGCAGTACTTC.